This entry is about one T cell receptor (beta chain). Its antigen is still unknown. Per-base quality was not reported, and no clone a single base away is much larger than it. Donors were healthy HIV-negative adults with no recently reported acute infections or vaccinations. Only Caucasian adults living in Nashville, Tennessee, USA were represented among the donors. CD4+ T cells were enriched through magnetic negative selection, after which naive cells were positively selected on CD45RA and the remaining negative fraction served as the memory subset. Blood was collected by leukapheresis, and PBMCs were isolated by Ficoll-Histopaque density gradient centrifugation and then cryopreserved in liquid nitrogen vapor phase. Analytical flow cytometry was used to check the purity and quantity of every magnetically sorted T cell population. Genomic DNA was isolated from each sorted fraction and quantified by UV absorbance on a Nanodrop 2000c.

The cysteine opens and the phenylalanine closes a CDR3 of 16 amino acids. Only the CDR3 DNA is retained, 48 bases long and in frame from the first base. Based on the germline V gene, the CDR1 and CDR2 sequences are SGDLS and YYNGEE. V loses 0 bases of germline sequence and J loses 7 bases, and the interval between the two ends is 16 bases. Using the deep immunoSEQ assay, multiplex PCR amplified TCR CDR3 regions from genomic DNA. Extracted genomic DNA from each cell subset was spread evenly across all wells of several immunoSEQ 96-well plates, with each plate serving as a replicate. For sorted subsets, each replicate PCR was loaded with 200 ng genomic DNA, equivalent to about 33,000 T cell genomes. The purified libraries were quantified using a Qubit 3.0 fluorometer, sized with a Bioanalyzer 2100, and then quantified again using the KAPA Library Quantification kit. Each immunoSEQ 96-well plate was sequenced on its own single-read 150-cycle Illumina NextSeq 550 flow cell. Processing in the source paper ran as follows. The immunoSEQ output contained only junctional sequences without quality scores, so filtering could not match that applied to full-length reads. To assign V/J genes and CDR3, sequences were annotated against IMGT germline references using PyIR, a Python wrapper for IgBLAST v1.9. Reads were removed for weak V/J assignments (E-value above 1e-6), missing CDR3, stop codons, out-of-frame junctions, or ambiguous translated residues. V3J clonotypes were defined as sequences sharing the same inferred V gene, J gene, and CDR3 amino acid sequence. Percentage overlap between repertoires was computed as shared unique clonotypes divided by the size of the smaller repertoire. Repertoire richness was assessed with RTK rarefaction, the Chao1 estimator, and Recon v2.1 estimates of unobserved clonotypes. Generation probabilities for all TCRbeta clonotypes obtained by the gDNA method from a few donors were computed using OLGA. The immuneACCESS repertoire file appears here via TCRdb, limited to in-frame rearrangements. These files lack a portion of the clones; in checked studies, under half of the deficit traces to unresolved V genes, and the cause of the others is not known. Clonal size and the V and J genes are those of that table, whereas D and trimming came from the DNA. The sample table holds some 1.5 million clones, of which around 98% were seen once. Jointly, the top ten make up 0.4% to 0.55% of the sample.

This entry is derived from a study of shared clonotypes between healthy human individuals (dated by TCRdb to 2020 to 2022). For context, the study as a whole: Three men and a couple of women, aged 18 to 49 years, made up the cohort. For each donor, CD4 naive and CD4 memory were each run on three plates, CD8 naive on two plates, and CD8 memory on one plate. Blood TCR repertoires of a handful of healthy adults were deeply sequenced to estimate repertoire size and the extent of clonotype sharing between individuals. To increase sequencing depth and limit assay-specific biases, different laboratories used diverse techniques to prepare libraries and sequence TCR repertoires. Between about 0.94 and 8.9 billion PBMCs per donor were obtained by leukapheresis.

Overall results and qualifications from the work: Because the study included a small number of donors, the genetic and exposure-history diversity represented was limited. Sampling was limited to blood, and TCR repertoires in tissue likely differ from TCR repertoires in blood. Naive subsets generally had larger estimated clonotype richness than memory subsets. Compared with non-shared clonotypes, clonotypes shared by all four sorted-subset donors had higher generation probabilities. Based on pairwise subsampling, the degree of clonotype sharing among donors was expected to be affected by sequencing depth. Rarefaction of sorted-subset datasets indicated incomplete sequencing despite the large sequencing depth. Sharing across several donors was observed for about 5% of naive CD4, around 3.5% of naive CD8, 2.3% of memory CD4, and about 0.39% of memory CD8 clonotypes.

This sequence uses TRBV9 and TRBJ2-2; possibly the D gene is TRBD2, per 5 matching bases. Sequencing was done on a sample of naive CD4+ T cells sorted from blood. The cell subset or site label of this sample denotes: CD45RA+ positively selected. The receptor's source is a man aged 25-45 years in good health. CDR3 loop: CASSVASGLPGGELFF. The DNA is TGTGCCAGCAGCGTAGCGAGCGGTTTACCTGGCGGGGAGCTGTTTTTT. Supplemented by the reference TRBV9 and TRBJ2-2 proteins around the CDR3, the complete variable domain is DSGVTQTPKHLITATGQRVTLRCSPRSGDLSVYWYQQSLDQGLQFLIQYYNGEERAKGNILERFSAQQFPDLHSELNLSSLELGDSALYFCASSVASGLPGGELFFGEGSRLTVL.